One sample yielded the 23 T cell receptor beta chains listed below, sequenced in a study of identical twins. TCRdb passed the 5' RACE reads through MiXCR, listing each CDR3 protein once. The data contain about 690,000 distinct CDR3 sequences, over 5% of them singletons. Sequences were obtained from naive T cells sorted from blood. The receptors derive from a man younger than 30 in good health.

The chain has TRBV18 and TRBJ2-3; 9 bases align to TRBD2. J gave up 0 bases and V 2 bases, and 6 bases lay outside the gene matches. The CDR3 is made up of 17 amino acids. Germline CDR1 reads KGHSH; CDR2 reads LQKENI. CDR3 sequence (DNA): TGTGCCAGCTCACCAATAGCGACTAGCGGTAGCACAGATACGCAGTATTTT. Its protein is CASSPIATSGSTDTQYF.

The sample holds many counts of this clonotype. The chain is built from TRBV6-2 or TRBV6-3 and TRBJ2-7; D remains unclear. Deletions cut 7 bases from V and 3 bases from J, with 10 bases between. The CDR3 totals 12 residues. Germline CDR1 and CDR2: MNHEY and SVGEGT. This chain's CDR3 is CASKERLYEQYF. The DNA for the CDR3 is TGTGCCAGCAAGGAGAGGCTCTACGAGCAGTACTTC.

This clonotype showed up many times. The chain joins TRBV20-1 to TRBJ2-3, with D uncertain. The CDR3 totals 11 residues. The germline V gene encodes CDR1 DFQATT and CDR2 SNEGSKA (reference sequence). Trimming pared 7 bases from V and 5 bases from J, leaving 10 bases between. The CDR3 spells CSGRVGDTQYF. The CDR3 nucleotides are TGCAGTGGACGAGTAGGAGATACGCAGTATTTT.

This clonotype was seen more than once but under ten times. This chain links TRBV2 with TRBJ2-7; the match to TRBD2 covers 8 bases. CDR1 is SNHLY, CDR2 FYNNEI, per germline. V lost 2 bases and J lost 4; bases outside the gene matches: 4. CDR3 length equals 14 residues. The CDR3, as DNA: TGTGCCAGCAGTGAACGGACTAGCATATACGAGCAGTACGTC. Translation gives CASSERTSIYEQYV.

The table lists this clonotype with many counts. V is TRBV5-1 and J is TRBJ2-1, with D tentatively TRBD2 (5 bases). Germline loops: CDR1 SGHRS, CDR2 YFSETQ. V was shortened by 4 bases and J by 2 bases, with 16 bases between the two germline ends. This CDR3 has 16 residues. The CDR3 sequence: CASSPKADETYNEQFF. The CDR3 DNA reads TGCGCCAGCAGCCCGAAAGCGGACGAAACCTACAATGAGCAGTTCTTC.

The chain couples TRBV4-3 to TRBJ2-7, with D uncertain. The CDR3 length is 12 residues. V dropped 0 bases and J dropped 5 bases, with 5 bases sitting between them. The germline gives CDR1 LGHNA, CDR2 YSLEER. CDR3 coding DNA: TGCGCCAGCAGCCAAGATTGGGACGAGCAGTACTTC. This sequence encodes CASSQDWDEQYF.

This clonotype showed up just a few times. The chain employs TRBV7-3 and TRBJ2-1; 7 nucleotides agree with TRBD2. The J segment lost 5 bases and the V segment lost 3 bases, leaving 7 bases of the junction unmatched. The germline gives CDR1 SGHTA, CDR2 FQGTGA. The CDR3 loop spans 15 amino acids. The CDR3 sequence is CASSFGGSVNNEQFF. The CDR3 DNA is TGTGCCAGCAGCTTTGGCGGGAGCGTAAACAATGAGCAGTTCTTC.

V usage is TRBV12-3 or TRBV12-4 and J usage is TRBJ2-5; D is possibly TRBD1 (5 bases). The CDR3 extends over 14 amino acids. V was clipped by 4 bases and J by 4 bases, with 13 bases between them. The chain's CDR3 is CASSSKTVRETQYF. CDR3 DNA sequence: TGTGCCAGCAGTTCAAAGACAGTCAGAGAGACCCAGTACTTC.

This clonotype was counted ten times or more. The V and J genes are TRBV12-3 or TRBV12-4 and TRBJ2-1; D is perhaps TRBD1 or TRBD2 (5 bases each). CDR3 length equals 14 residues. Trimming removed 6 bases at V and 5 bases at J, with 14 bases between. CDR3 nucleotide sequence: TGTGCCAGCAGGCCGGGACGCCGGAACAATGAGCAGTTCTTC. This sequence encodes CASRPGRRNNEQFF.

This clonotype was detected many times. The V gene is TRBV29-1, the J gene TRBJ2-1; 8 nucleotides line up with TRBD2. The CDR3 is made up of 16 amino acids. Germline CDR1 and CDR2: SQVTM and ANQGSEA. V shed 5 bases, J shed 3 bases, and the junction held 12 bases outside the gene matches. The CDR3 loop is CSVPVSTGRVYNEQFF. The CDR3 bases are TGCAGCGTTCCTGTTTCCACCGGGAGGGTCTACAATGAGCAGTTCTTC.

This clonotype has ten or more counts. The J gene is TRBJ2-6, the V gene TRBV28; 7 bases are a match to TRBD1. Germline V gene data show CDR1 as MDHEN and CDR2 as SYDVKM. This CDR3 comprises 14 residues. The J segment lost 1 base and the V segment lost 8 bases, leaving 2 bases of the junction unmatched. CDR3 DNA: TGTGCCAGCGGGACAGCGTCTGGGGCCAACGTCCTGACTTTC. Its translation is CASGTASGANVLTF.

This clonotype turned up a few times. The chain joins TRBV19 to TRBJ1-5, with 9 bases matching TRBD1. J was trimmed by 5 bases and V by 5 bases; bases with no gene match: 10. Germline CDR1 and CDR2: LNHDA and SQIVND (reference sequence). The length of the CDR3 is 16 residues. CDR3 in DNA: TGTGCCAGTAGTCACTGGATGGGACAGGGTGATCAGCCCCAGCATTTT. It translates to CASSHWMGQGDQPQHF.

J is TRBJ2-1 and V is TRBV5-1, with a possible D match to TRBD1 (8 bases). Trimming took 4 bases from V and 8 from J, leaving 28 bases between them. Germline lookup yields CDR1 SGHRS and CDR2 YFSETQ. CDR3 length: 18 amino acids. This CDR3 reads CASSQTGEARLAFDEQFF. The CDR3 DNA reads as TGCGCCAGCAGCCAGACAGGGGAGGCGAGACTAGCATTCGATGAGCAGTTCTTC.

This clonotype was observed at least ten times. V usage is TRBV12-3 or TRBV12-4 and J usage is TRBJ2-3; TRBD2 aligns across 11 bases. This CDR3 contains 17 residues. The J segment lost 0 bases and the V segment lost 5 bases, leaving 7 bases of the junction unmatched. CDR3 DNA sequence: TGTGCCAGCAGTCCAGGAATAGCGGGAGGGAGCACAGATACGCAGTATTTT. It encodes CASSPGIAGGSTDTQYF.

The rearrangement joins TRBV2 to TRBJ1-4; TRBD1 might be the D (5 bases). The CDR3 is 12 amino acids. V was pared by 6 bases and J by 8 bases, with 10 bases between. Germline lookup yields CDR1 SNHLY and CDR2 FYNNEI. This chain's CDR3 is CASRWGTEKLFF. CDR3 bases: TGTGCCAGCAGGTGGGGGACCGAAAAACTGTTTTTT.

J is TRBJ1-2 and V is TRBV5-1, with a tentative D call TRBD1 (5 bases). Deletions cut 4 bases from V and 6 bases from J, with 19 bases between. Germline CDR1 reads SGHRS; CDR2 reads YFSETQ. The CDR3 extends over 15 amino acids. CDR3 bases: TGCGCCAGCAGCCCGGGGGGGAGGGAGAACGATGGCTACACCTTC. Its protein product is CASSPGGRENDGYTF.

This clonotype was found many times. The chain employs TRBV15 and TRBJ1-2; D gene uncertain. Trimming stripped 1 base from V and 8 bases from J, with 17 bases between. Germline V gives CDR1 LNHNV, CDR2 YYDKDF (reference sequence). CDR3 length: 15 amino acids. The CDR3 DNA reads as TGTGCCACCAGCAGAGCAACCCCCCTCGTATCCGGCTACACCTTC. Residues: CATSRATPLVSGYTF.

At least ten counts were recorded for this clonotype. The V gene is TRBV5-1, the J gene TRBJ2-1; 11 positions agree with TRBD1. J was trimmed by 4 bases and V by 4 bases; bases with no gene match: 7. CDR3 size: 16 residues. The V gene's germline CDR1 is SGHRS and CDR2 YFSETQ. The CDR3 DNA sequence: TGCGCCAGCAGCCCCGGGACAGGGGGAGAGTACAATGAGCAGTTCTTC. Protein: CASSPGTGGEYNEQFF.

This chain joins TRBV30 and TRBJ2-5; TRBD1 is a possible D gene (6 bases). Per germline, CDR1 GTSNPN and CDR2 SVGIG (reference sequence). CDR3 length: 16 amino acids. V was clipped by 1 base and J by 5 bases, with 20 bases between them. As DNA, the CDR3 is TGTGCCTGGAGTGCCCCTTGGACAGCACGCAGGGAGACCCAGTACTTC. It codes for CAWSAPWTARRETQYF.

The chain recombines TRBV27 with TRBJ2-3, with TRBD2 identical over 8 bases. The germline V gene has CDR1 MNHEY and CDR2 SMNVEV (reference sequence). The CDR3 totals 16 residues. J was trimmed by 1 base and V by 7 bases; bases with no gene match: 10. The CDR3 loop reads CASTEFSGMGTDTQYF. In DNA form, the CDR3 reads TGTGCCAGCACCGAATTTAGCGGGATGGGCACAGATACGCAGTATTTT.

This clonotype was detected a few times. The DNA of the CDR3 is TGTGCCAGCTCCGGTGGGACTAATGAAAAACTGTTTTTT. It yields the protein CASSGGTNEKLFF. The chain joins TRBV2 to TRBJ1-4; D not certain. This CDR3 spans 13 amino acids. Germline CDR1 is SNHLY and CDR2 is FYNNEI. V lost 8 bases and J 2 bases, leaving 9 bases between the germline ends.

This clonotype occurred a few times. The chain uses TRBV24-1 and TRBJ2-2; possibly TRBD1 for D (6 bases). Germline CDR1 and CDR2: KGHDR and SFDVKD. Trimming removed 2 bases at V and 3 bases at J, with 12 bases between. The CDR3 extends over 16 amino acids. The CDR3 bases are TGTGCCACCAGTGATTACCGGGACATGGACACCGGGGAGCTGTTTTTT. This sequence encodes CATSDYRDMDTGELFF.

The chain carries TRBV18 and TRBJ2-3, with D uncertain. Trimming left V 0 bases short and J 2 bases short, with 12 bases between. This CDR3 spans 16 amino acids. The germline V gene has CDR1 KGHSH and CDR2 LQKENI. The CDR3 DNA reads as TGTGCCAGCTCACCACCGGGTATGATGAACACAGATACGCAGTATTTT. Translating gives CASSPPGMMNTDTQYF. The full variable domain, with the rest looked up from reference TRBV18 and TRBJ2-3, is NAGVMQNPRHLVRRRGQEARLRCSPMKGHSHVYWYRQLPEEGLKFMVYLQKENIIDESGMPKERFSAEFPKEGPSILRIQQVVRGDSAAYFCASSPPGMMNTDTQYFGPGTRLTVL.